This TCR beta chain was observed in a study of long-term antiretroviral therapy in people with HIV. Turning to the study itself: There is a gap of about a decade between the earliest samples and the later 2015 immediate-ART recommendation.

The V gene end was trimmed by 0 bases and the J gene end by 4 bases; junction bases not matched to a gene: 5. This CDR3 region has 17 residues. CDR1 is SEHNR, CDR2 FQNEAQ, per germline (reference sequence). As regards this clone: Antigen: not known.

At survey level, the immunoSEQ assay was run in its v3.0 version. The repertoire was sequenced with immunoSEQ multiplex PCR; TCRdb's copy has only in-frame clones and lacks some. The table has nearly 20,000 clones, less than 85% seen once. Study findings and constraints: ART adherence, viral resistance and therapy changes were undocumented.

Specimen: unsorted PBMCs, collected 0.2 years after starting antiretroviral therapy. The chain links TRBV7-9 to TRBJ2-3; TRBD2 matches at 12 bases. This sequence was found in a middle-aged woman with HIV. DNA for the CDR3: TGTGCCAGCAGCTTAGCAGGACTAGCGGGGCCGGCAGATACGCAGTATTTT. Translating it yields CASSLAGLAGPADTQYF.